Below, 10 T cell receptor beta chains from the same sample are listed, as sequenced in a study of T cells in Graves' hyperthyroidism and ophthalmopathy. TCR beta CDR3 regions were amplified from RNA transcripts. Carried out on the TCR CDR3, a first-round RT-PCR used the HTBI primer set. TCRdb recomputed calls from the multiplex PCR reads with MiXCR, one row per CDR3 protein. This sample carries around 450,000 distinct CDR3 sequences, about a sixth of them seen once, and the ten largest clones take roughly 8%. Material: blood. The receptors stem from a woman between 18 and 29 years old with Graves' hyperthyroidism.

The J gene is TRBJ2-2, the V gene TRBV5-1; TRBD1 matches 7 bases. After removal of 4 bases from V and 4 bases from J, the junction contained 7 bases not matched to a gene. Looked up from germline, CDR1 is SGHRS and CDR2 is YFSETQ. The CDR3 sequence is 15 residues long. CDR3 DNA: TGCGCCAGCAGCCCGCCCCGGGACAGCACCGGGGAGCTGTTTTTT. It yields the protein CASSPPRDSTGELFF.

This clonotype was seen many times. The chain is built from TRBV12-3 or TRBV12-4 and TRBJ1-5; D uncertain. This CDR3 is built from 15 residues. V dropped 4 bases and J dropped 1 base, with 11 bases sitting between them. The CDR3 sequence: CASSWGELSNQPQHF. CDR3 sequence (DNA): TGTGCCAGCAGTTGGGGAGAATTGAGCAATCAGCCCCAGCATTTT.

This clonotype was recorded at least ten times. CDR3 region: CASSFIAGRTGELFF. Written as DNA, the CDR3 is TGCGCCAGCAGCTTCATAGCGGGAAGGACCGGGGAGCTGTTTTTT. The chain combines TRBV5-1 with TRBJ2-2; TRBD2 agrees at 8 bases. V lost 2 bases, J lost 5 bases, and 5 bases stayed unmatched. Germline V gene data show CDR1 as SGHRS and CDR2 as YFSETQ. This CDR3 region has 15 residues.

The chain is built from TRBV7-6 and TRBJ2-3; TRBD1 matches 7 bases. CDR3 length: 18 amino acids. Germline trimming cut 2 bases from V and 0 bases from J; bases unmatched to any gene: 11. Germline loops: CDR1 SGHVS, CDR2 FNYEAQ. The CDR3 DNA sequence: TGTGCCAGCAGCTTACTCTCGTGGGCAGGGGGTAGCACAGATACGCAGTATTTT. Protein: CASSLLSWAGGSTDTQYF.

This clonotype was picked up many times. The genes are TRBV10-3 and TRBJ1-5, with a possible D match to TRBD1 (5 bases). This CDR3 spans 15 amino acids. Germline V lookup: CDR1 ENHRY, CDR2 SYGVKD. V lost 0 bases and J lost 7, with 13 bases in between. For the CDR3, the DNA is TGTGCCATCAGTGAGTCGGCGGGGCCGGGGCAGCCCCAGCATTTT. Translation: CAISESAGPGQPQHF.

This clonotype was recorded many times. The CDR3 DNA reads as TGTGCCAGCAGCTCCCGGACGAAGTCTAGCACAGATACGCAGTATTTT. It is translated as CASSSRTKSSTDTQYF. The V and J genes are TRBV7-8 and TRBJ2-3; D uncertain. Trimming left V 4 bases short and J 0 bases short, with 14 bases between. The CDR3 totals 16 residues. The germline V gene has CDR1 SGHVS and CDR2 FQNEAQ.

This clonotype was seen at least ten times. The chain joins TRBV5-1 to TRBJ2-2, with TRBD1 identical over 9 bases. The CDR3 loop spans 15 amino acids. V was pared by 2 bases and J by 4 bases, with 3 bases of the junction left unmatched. Germline assignment: CDR1 SGHRS and CDR2 YFSETQ. CDR3 sequence: CASSLQGASTGELFF. Here the CDR3 DNA reads TGCGCCAGCAGCTTACAGGGGGCGAGCACCGGGGAGCTGTTTTTT.

This clonotype was seen a handful of times. A read error may produce the germline difference seen at one junction end. The CDR3 DNA is TGTGCTAGCAGCGACCGACCGAGCCAAGAGACCCAGTACTTC. It codes for CASSDRPSQETQYF. The chain is built from TRBV7-7 and TRBJ2-5, with no clear D. CDR1 and CDR2 from the germline V gene are SSHAT and FNYEAQ (reference sequence). The length of the CDR3 is 14 residues.

This clonotype was picked up many times. The V and J genes are TRBV16 and TRBJ1-1, with D perhaps matching TRBD1 (5 bases). The V and J ends lost 1 base and 5 bases respectively, with 11 bases between them. The CDR3 contains 14 residues. CDR1 is KGHSY, CDR2 FQNENV, per germline. The CDR3 bases are TGTGCCAGCAGCCAATGGAGGGGCGGAACTGAAGCTTTCTTT. This gives the protein CASSQWRGGTEAFF.

This clonotype has only one observation. The genes are TRBV3-1 and TRBJ2-3; 10 nucleotides align to TRBD2. CDR3 length equals 16 residues. CDR1 and CDR2 (germline): LGHDT, YNNKEL (reference sequence). J lost 4 bases, V lost 6 bases, and 10 bases had no gene match. The CDR3 DNA follows: TGTGCCAGCAGTCATAGGCAGCGGGGGGGCGCAGATACGCAGTATTTT. It encodes CASSHRQRGGADTQYF.